These 30 T cell receptor beta chains share one sample of origin, sequenced in a study of monozygotic twins with inflammatory bowel disease. TCRdb reprocessed the 5' RACE reads and reports one entry per CDR3 protein, with no DNA. The table gives approximately 200,000 distinct CDR3 sequences; the top ten clones make up 7.5% to 8% of it. Sequencing used blood. The receptor source for this set is a human donor with ulcerative colitis or Crohn's disease, or a healthy co-twin of an affected twin (not recorded which).

V usage is TRBV19 and J usage is TRBJ2-5; the TCRdb call, TRBD1, lacks DNA for checking. The CDR3 has 15 amino acids. Looked up from germline, CDR1 is LNHDA and CDR2 is SQIVND (reference sequence). The CDR3 spells CASSIFWTDQETQYF.

The chain is built from TRBV12-3 or TRBV12-4 and TRBJ2-5; TCRdb returns TRBD2, unconfirmable since there is no DNA. The CDR3 spans 15 residues. Here the CDR3 reads CASSISGRAGETQYF.

This chain uses TRBV6-5 with TRBJ2-3. The CDR3 spans 15 residues. Germline V gene data show CDR1 as MNHEY and CDR2 as SVGAGI. This chain's CDR3 is CASRYGTSGTDTQYF.

The V and J genes are TRBV6-5 and TRBJ2-7. The CDR3 consists of 13 residues. Per germline, CDR1 MNHEY and CDR2 SVGAGI. The CDR3 protein is CASSYSKVYEQYF.

This chain's CDR3 is CSVETVSYEQYF. This chain uses TRBV29-1 with TRBJ2-7. This CDR3 has 12 amino acids. The germline CDR1 and CDR2 sequences are SQVTM and ANQGSEA.

The chain is built from TRBV5-1 and TRBJ2-3; TCRdb's D gene call, TRBD2, goes unchecked for lack of DNA. Germline V gives CDR1 SGHRS, CDR2 YFSETQ. This CDR3 has 16 residues. CDR3 amino acids: CASSLVAFSHTDTQYF. Variable domain in full (rest from reference TRBV5-1 and TRBJ2-3): KAGVTQTPRYLIKTRGQQVTLSCSPISGHRSVSWYQQTPGQGLQFLFEYFSETQRNKGNFPGRFSGRQFSNSRSEMNVSTLELGDSALYLCASSLVAFSHTDTQYFGPGTRLTVL.

The chain employs TRBV7-3 and TRBJ2-7; TCRdb lists TRBD1, though no DNA is available to test this call. The CDR3 runs 14 residues. The germline CDR1 and CDR2 sequences are SGHTA and FQGTGA. CDR3 protein: CASSLGGNQHEQYF.

This sequence joins TRBV5-6 and TRBJ1-2. Per the germline V gene, CDR1 is SGHDT and CDR2 is YYEEEE. CDR3 size: 11 residues. The CDR3 loop reads CASSLYYGYTF. Supplemented by reference TRBV5-6 and TRBJ1-2, the full variable domain reads DAGVTQSPTHLIKTRGQQVTLRCSPKSGHDTVSWYQQALGQGPQFIFQYYEEEERQRGNFPDRFSGHQFPNYSSELNVNALLLGDSALYLCASSLYYGYTFGSGTRLTVV.

The rearrangement uses TRBV4-1 and TRBJ2-7; the D call of TRBD1 rests on TCRdb alone, since no DNA is present to check it. The CDR3 consists of 16 residues. Germline-derived CDR1 and CDR2 are MGHRA and YSYEKL. The chain's CDR3 is CASSQDRGANSYEQYF.

This CDR3 is CASSQEGNWRGIQPQHF. The chain combines TRBV4-1 with TRBJ1-5; TCRdb reports TRBD1, a call that lacks DNA to check it against. CDR3 length equals 17 residues. Germline V gives CDR1 MGHRA, CDR2 YSYEKL.

The chain uses TRBV4-3 and TRBJ1-6; the TCRdb D gene call, TRBD1, has no DNA to confirm it. CDR3 length: 15 residues. Per the germline V gene, CDR1 is LGHNA and CDR2 is YSLEER. This CDR3 is CASSQEWTANSPLHF.

V gene TRBV27 combines with J gene TRBJ1-1. The CDR3 has 11 amino acids. Per germline, CDR1 MNHEY and CDR2 SMNVEV (reference sequence). CDR3 residues: CASSLAGEAFF.

The J gene is TRBJ2-1, the V gene TRBV20-1. The germline gives CDR1 DFQATT, CDR2 SNEGSKA (reference sequence). This CDR3 spans 11 amino acids. CDR3 sequence reads: CSARQSNEQFF.

The rearrangement joins TRBV19 to TRBJ2-2; the D call of TRBD2 rests on TCRdb alone, since no DNA is present to check it. The CDR3 spans 16 residues. Germline CDR1 and CDR2: LNHDA and SQIVND (reference sequence). The CDR3 spells CASSGSGQVGPGELFF.

The rearrangement links TRBV28 to TRBJ2-3. Looked up from germline, CDR1 is MDHEN and CDR2 is SYDVKM. The CDR3 has 13 residues. The CDR3 is CASTPSGTDTQYF.

The chain is built from TRBV25-1 and TRBJ1-4; TCRdb gives TRBD1 as the D gene, but with no DNA this cannot be confirmed. This CDR3 contains 12 residues. Germline lookup yields CDR1 MGHDK and CDR2 SYGVNS. The CDR3 sequence is CATLGLNEKLFF.

The chain joins TRBV19 to TRBJ2-7; TCRdb's D gene call, TRBD1, goes unchecked for lack of DNA. The CDR3 extends over 14 amino acids. Germline V gene data show CDR1 as LNHDA and CDR2 as SQIVND (reference sequence). The CDR3 sequence: CASSVGTASYEQYF.

CDR3 sequence: CASSLTGGGGKNEQYF. The chain carries TRBV5-1 and TRBJ2-7; the TCRdb D gene call, TRBD1, has no DNA to confirm it. The germline CDR1 and CDR2 sequences are SGHRS and YFSETQ. There are 16 residues in the CDR3.

CDR3 sequence: CASSYSGTGGHEKLFF. The chain carries TRBV6-5 and TRBJ1-4; no DNA is available, so the TRBD1 call from TCRdb remains unchecked. The germline CDR1 and CDR2 sequences are MNHEY and SVGAGI. The length of the CDR3 is 16 residues.

V gene TRBV6-2 or TRBV6-3 combines with J gene TRBJ2-2; as DNA is missing, the TRBD1 call by TCRdb cannot be tested. The CDR3 is 17 amino acids. The V gene's germline CDR1 is MNHEY and CDR2 SVGEGT. CDR3 region: CASSYAGTPANTGELFF.

The chain links TRBV25-1 to TRBJ2-3; absent DNA, TCRdb's TRBD2 call cannot be checked. Germline loops: CDR1 MGHDK, CDR2 SYGVNS. The CDR3 extends over 15 amino acids. The CDR3 here is CASSVGDGIGDTQYF.

V is TRBV6-1 and J is TRBJ2-7; the D gene TCRdb calls, TRBD2, cannot be checked with no DNA. Germline values: CDR1 MNHNS, CDR2 SASEGT. This CDR3 region has 15 residues. This CDR3 reads CASSERTGPPYEQYF.

The CDR3 reads CASSIGAEAFF. This chain connects TRBV19 to TRBJ1-1. The CDR3 contains 11 residues. CDR1 is LNHDA and CDR2 is SQIVND in the germline V gene (reference sequence).

V is TRBV7-2 and J is TRBJ2-1; without DNA, the TCRdb call of TRBD2 cannot be checked. The length of the CDR3 is 13 residues. Germline V gene sequence: CDR1 SGHTA, CDR2 FQGNSA. The CDR3 protein is CASSLNPRGVKFF.

The V call is TRBV12-3 or TRBV12-4, the J call TRBJ1-5. CDR3 size: 16 residues. CDR3 region: CASSLRAPNSNQPQHF.

This chain's CDR3 is CASSSLRDSSYEQYF. The chain has TRBV7-9 and TRBJ2-7; checking the TCRdb D call of TRBD1 is not possible without DNA. Germline values: CDR1 SEHNR, CDR2 FQNEAQ (reference sequence). The CDR3 contains 15 residues. The full variable domain, completed using reference TRBV7-9 and TRBJ2-7, is DTGVSQNPRHKITKRGQNVTFRCDPISEHNRLYWYRQTLGQGPEFLTYFQNEAQLEKSRLLSDRFSAERPKGSFSTLEIQRTEQGDSAMYLCASSSLRDSSYEQYFGPGTRLTVT.

The chain is built from TRBV6-1 and TRBJ2-5; the TCRdb call, TRBD1, lacks DNA for checking. Germline V gene data show CDR1 as MNHNS and CDR2 as SASEGT. The CDR3 is 16 amino acids. CDR3 sequence: CAISGQGAGGKETQYF.

The CDR3: CASSVGQGAIGTEAFF. The V and J genes are TRBV18 and TRBJ1-1; TCRdb reports TRBD1, a call that lacks DNA to check it against. This CDR3 comprises 16 residues. CDR1 and CDR2 from the germline V gene are KGHSH and LQKENI.

Here the CDR3 reads CASSLDRDRGTEAFF. The chain uses TRBV7-9 and TRBJ1-1; TCRdb names TRBD1, which stays unverified in the absence of DNA. The length of the CDR3 is 15 residues. The V gene's germline CDR1 is SEHNR and CDR2 FQNEAQ (reference sequence).

The chain is built from TRBV24-1 and TRBJ1-5. The CDR3 loop spans 14 amino acids. Looked up from germline, CDR1 is KGHDR and CDR2 is SFDVKD. The chain's CDR3 is CATSDGGVGQPQHF.